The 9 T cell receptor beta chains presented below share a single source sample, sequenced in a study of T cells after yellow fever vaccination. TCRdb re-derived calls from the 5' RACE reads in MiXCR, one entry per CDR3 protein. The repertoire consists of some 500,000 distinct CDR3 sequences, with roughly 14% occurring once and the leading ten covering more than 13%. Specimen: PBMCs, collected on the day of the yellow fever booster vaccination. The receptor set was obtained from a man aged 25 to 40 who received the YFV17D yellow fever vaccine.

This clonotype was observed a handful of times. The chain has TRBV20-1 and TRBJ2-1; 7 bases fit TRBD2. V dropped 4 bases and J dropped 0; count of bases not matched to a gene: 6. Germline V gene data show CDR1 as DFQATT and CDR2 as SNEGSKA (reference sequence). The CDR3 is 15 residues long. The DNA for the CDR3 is TGCAGTGCTAAGACTAGCAGACACTCCTACAATGAGCAGTTCTTC. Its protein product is CSAKTSRHSYNEQFF.

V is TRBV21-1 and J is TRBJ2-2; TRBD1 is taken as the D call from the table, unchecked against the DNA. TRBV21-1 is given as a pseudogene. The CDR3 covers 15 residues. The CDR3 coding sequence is TGTGCCAGCAGGAAAGACAGGGAAAGGACCGGGGAGCTGTTTTTT. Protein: CASRKDRERTGELFF.

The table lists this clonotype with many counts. CDR3 residues: CASRDGSYNEQFF. The CDR3 nucleotides read TGTGCCAGCAGGGACGGCTCCTACAATGAGCAGTTCTTC. V is TRBV28 and J is TRBJ2-1; D is undetermined. Deletions cut 6 bases from V and 0 bases from J, with 6 bases between. This CDR3 region has 13 residues. Germline-derived CDR1 and CDR2 are MDHEN and SYDVKM.

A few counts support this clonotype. The CDR3 spells CASSPPSPPAVRGYTF. CDR3 nucleotides: TGCGCCAGCAGCCCACCAAGCCCGCCGGCCGTGCGGGGCTACACCTTC. This rearrangement joins TRBV4-3 to TRBJ1-2; D unclear. The CDR3 totals 16 residues. Trimming stripped 4 bases from V and 8 bases from J, with 23 bases between. Germline values: CDR1 LGHNA, CDR2 YSLEER.

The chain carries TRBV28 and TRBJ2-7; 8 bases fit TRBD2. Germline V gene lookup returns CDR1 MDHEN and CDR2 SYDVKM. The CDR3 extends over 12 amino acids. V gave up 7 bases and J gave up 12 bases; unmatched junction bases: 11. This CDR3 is CASTSPGGVGYF. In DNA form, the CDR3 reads TGTGCCAGCACCTCGCCGGGGGGGGTAGGGTACTTC.

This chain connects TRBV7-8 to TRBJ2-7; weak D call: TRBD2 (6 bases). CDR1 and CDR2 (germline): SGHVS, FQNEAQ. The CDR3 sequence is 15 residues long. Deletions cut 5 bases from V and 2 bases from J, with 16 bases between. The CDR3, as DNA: TGTGCCAGCAGCCTGGGGAAGGCTAGCGCCTACGAGCAGTACTTC. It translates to CASSLGKASAYEQYF.

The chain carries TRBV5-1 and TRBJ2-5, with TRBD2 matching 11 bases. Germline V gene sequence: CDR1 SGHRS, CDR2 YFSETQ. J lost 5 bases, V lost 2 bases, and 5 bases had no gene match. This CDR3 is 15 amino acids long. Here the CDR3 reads CASSFIAGGGETQYF. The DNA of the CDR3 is TGCGCCAGCAGCTTCATAGCGGGAGGGGGTGAGACCCAGTACTTC.

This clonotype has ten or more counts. For the CDR3, the DNA is TGTGCCAGCAGGGCAACTAGCGGGGCCTACAATGAGCAGTTCTTC. Encoded protein: CASRATSGAYNEQFF. The chain is built from TRBV2 and TRBJ2-1; 10 nucleotides align to TRBD2. This CDR3 is built from 15 residues. The V gene's germline CDR1 is SNHLY and CDR2 FYNNEI. The V and J ends lost 6 bases and 2 bases, in that order; junction bases with no gene match: 4. The entire variable domain, with the rest obtained from reference TRBV2 and TRBJ2-1, is as follows: EPEVTQTPSHQVTQMGQEVILRCVPISNHLYFYWYRQILGQKVEFLVSFYNNEISEKSEIFDDQFSVERPDGSNFTLKIRSTKLEDSAMYFCASRATSGAYNEQFFGPGTRLTVL.

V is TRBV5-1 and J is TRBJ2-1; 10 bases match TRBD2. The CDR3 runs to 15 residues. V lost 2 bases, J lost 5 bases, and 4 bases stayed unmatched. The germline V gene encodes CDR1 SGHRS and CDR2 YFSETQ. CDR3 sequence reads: CASSLGTSVNNEQFF. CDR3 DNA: TGCGCCAGCAGCTTAGGGACTAGCGTTAACAATGAGCAGTTCTTC.